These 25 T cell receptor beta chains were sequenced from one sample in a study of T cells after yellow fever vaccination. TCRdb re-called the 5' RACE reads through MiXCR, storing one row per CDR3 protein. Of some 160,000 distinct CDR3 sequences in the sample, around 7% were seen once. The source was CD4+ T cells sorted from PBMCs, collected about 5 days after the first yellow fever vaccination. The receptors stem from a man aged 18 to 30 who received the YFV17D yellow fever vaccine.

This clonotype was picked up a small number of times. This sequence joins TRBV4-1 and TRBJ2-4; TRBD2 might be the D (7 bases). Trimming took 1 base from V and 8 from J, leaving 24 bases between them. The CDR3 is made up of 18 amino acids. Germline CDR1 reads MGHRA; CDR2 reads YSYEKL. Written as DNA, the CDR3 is TGCGCCAGCAGCCAAGGGGCGAGGGGCGGGGGCGAGAGGTACATTCAGTACTTC. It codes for CASSQGARGGGERYIQYF.

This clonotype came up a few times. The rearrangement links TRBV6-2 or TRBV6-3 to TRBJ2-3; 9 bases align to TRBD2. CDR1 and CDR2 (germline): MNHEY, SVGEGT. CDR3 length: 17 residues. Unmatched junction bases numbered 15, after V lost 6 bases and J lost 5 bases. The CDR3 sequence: CASSFPLAGAVRDTQYF. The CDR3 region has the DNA TGTGCCAGCAGCTTCCCGTTAGCGGGGGCCGTTAGAGATACGCAGTATTTT.

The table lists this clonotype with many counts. The CDR3 loop reads CSAVQAQNTGELFF. CDR3 coding DNA: TGCAGTGCTGTACAAGCACAGAACACCGGGGAGCTGTTTTTT. The rearrangement joins TRBV20-1 to TRBJ2-2; the D is unclear. Deletions cut 5 bases from V and 1 base from J, with 11 bases between. Per the germline V gene, CDR1 is DFQATT and CDR2 is SNEGSKA (reference sequence). This CDR3 is built from 14 residues.

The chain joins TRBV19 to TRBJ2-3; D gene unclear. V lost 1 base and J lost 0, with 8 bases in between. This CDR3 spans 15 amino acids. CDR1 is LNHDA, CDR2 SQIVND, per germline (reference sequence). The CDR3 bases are TGTGCCAGTAGTATAGGCGGCGGTAGCACAGATACGCAGTATTTT. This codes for CASSIGGGSTDTQYF. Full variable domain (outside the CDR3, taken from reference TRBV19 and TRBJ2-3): DGGITQSPKYLFRKEGQNVTLSCEQNLNHDAMYWYRQDPGQGLRLIYYSQIVNDFQKGDIAEGYSVSREKKESFPLTVTSAQKNPTAFYLCASSIGGGSTDTQYFGPGTRLTVL.

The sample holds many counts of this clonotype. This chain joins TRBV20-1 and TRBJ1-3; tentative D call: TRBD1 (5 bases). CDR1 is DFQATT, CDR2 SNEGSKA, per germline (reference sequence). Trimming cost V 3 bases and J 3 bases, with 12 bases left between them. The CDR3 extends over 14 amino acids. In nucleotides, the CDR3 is TGCAGTGCTAGCCTTTTTGGGGGTGGAAACACCATATATTTT. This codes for CSASLFGGGNTIYF.

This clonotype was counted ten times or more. The CDR3 spells CASSVSANQPQHF. The DNA for the CDR3 is TGTGCCAGCAGCGTATCTGCCAATCAGCCCCAGCATTTT. The chain uses TRBV9 and TRBJ1-5; D uncertain. The CDR3 sequence is 13 residues long. Trimming cost V 1 base and J 3 bases, with 5 bases left between them. Germline V lookup: CDR1 SGDLS, CDR2 YYNGEE.

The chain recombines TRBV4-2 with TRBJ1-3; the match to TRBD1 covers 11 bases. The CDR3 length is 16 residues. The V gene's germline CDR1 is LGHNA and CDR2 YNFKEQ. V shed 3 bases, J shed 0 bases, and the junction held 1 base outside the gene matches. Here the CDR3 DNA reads TGTGCCAGCAGCCAGGGACAGGGGGTCTCTGGAAACACCATATATTTT. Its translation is CASSQGQGVSGNTIYF.

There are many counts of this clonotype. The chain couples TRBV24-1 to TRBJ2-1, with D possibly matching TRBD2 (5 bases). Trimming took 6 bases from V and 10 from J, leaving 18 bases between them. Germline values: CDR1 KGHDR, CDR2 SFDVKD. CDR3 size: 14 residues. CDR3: CATSRAPAWEEQFF. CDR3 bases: TGTGCCACCAGTCGCGCCCCCGCCTGGGAGGAGCAGTTCTTC.

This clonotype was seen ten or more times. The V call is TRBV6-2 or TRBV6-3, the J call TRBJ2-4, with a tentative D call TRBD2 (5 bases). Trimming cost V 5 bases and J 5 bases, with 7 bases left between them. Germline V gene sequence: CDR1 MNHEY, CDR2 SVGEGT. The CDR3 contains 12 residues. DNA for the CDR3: TGTGCCAGCAGTACCGGGGAAAACATTCAGTACTTC. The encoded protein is CASSTGENIQYF.

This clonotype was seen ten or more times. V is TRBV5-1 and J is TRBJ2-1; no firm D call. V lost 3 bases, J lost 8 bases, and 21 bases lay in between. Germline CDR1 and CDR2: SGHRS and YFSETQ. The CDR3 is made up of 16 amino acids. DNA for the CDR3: TGCGCCAGCAGCTCCTCAGACTCTTCCGACTTCGATGAGCAGTTCTTC. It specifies CASSSSDSSDFDEQFF.

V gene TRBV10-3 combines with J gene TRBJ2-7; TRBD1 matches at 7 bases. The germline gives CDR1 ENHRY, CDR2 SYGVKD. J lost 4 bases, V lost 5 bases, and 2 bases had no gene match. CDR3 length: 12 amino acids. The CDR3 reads CAISQGDYEQYV. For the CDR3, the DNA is TGTGCCATCAGTCAGGGGGATTACGAGCAGTACGTC.

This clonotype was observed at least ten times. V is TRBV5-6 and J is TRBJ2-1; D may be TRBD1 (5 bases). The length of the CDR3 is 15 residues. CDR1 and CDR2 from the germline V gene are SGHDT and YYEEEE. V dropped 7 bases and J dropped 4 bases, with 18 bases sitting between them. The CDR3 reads CASSQGPGAYNEQFF. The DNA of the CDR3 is TGTGCCAGCTCGCAGGGCCCTGGGGCTTACAATGAGCAGTTCTTC.

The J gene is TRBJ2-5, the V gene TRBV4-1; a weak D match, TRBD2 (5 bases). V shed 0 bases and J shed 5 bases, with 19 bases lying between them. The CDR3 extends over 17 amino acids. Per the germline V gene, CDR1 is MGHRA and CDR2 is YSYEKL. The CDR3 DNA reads TGCGCCAGCAGCCAAGATCTGGGAGTAGCCAGAGTCGAGACCCAGTACTTC. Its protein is CASSQDLGVARVETQYF.

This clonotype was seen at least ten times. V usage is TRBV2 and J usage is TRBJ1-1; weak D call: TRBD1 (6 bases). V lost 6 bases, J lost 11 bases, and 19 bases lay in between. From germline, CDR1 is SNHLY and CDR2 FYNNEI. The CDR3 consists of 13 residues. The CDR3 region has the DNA TGTGCCAGCAGCGGGGACGGCAAGGGGGGGGCTTTCTTT. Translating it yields CASSGDGKGGAFF.

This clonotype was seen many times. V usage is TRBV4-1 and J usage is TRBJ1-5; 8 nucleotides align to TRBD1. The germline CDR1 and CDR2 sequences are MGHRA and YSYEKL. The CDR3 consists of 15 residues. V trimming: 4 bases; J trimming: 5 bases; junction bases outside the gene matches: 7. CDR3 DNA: TGCGCCAGCAGCCTAGGACAGGGAAGGCATCAGCCCCAGCATTTT. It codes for CASSLGQGRHQPQHF.

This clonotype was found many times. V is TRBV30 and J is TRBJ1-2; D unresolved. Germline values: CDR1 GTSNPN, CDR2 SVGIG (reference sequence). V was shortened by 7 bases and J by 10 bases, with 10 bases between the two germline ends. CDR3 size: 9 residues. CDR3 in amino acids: CAYSPDYTF. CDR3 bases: TGTGCCTACTCCCCTGACTACACCTTC.

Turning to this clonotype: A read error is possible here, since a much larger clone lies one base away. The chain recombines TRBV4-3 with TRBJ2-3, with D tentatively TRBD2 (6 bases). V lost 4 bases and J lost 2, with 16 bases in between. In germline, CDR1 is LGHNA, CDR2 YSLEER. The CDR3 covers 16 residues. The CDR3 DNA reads TGCGCCAGCAGCCGTGAGGGGACTGACTACACAGATACGCAGTATTTT. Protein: CASSREGTDYTDTQYF.

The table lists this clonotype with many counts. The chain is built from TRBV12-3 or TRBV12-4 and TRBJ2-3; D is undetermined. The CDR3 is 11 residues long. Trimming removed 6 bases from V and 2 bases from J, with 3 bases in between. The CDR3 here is CASSSTDTQYF. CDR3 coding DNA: TGTGCCAGCAGCTCCACAGATACGCAGTATTTT.

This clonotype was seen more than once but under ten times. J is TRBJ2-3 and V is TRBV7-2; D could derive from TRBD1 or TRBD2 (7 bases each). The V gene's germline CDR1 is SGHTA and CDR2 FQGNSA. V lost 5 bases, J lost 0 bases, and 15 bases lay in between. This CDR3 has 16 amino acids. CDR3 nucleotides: TGTGCCAGCAGCACGACAGGGAGGGGTAGCACAGATACGCAGTATTTT. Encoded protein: CASSTTGRGSTDTQYF.

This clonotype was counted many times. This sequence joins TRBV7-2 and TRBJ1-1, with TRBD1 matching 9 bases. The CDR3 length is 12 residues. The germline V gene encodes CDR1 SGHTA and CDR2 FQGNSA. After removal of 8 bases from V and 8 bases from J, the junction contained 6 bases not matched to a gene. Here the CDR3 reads CASGRDREEAFF. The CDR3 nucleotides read TGTGCCAGCGGCCGGGACAGGGAGGAAGCTTTCTTT.

The CDR3, as DNA: TGTGCCTGGAGCGGGAGTCGCGAGACCCAGTACTTC. The encoded protein is CAWSGSRETQYF. The genes are TRBV30 and TRBJ2-5; TRBD2 might be the D (6 bases). V was cut by 3 bases and J by 5 bases, with 10 bases left in between. Per germline, CDR1 GTSNPN and CDR2 SVGIG (reference sequence). The CDR3 spans 12 residues.

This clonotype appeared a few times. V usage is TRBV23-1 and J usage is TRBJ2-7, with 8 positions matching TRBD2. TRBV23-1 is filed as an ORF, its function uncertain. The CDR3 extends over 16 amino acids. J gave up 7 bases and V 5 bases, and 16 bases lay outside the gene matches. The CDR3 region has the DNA TGCGCCAGCAGTGTAAAGGACTCGGGGGGGCGAGGAGAGCAGTACGTC. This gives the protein CASSVKDSGGRGEQYV.

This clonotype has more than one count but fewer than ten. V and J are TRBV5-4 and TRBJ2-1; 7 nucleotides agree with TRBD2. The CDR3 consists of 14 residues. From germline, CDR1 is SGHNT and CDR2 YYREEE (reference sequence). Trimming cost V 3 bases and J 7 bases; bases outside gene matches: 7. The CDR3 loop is CASSSPDSGNEQFF. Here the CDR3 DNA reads TGTGCCAGCAGCTCCCCTGATAGCGGGAATGAGCAGTTCTTC. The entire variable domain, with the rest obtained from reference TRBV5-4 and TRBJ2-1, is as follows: ETGVTQSPTHLIKTRGQQVTLRCSSQSGHNTVSWYQQALGQGPQFIFQYYREEENGRGNFPPRFSGLQFPNYSSELNVNALELDDSALYLCASSSPDSGNEQFFGPGTRLTVL.

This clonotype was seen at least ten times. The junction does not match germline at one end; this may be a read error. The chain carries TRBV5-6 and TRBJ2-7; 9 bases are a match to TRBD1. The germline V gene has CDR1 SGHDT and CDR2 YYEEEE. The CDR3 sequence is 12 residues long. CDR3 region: CASSEGDRVPSF. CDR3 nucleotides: TGTGCCAGCAGCGAGGGGGACAGGGTCCCTTCCTTC. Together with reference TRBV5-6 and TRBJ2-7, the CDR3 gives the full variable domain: DAGVTQSPTHLIKTRGQQVTLRCSPKSGHDTVSWYQQALGQGPQFIFQYYEEEERQRGNFPDRFSGHQFPNYSSELNVNALLLGDSALYLCASSEGDRVPSFGPGTRLTVT.

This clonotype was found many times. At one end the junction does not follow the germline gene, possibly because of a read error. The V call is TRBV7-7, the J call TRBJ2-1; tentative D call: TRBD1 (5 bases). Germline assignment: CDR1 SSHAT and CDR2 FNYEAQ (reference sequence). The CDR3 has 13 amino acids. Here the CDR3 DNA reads TGTGCTAGCAGCCCCGAAAGGGGCAATGAGCAGTTCTTC. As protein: CASSPERGNEQFF.